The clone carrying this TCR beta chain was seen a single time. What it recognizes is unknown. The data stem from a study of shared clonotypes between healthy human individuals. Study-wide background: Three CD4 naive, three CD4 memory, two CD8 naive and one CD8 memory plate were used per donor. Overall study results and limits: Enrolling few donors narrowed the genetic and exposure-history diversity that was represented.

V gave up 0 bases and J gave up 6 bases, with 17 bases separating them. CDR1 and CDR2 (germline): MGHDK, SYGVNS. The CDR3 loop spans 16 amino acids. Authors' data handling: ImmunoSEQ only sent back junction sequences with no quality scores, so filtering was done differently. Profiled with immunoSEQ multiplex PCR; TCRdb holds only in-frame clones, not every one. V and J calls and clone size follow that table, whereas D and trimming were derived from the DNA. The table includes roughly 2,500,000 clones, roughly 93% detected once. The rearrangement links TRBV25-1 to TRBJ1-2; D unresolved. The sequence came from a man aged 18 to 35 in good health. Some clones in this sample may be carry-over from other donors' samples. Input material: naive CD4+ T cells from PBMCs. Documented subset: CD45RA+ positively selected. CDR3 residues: CASSEYVSLRSDGYTF. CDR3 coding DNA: TGTGCCAGCAGTGAATATGTGAGCCTCCGAAGCGATGGCTACACCTTC.